This T cell receptor (beta chain) is from a study of blood T cell repertoires in COVID-19. This clone was counted between two and nine times. Under the authors' procedure: Reference gene primer amplification in the assay estimated nucleated cell counts. Using immunoSEQ multiplex PCR, the repertoire was profiled, and TCRdb retains in-frame clones only, with some absent. The V and J calls and clone size were taken over from that table, and D and trimming were inferred from the DNA. The table lists about 180,000 clones, around three quarters of them singletons, with roughly 6.8% in the top ten. The TCR comes from a man in his sixties or seventies with active or convalescent COVID-19. Sequenced input: peripheral blood.

CDR3 loop: CASSLTAISTRSIYEQYF. In nucleotides, the CDR3 is TGTGCCAGCAGTTTAACCGCCATCAGCACTAGAAGCATCTACGAGCAGTACTTC. The chain carries TRBV27 and TRBJ2-7; the D gene is possibly TRBD2 (5 bases). The CDR3 is 18 residues long. Germline V gene data show CDR1 as MNHEY and CDR2 as SMNVEV (reference sequence). Deletions cut 2 bases from V and 3 bases from J, with 23 bases between.